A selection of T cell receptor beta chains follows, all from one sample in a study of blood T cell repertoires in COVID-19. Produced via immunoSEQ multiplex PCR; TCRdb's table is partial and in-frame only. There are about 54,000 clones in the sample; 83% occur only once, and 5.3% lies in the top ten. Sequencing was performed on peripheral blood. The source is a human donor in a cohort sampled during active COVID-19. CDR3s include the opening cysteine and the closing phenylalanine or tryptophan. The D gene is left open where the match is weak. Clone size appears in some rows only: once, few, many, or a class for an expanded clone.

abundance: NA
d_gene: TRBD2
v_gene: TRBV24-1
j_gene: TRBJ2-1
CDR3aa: CATSDFQRGGNNEQFF
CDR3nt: TGTGCCACCAGTGATTTCCAGCGGGGGGGAAACAATGAGCAGTTCTTC

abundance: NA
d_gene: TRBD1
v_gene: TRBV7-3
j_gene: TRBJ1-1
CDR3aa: CASSLVQGTEAFF
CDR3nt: TGTGCCAGCAGCTTAGTACAGGGGACTGAAGCTTTCTTT

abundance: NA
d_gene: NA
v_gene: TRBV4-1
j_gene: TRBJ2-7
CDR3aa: CASSQDRTASYEQYF
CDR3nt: TGCGCCAGCAGCCAAGATAGGACAGCCTCCTACGAGCAGTACTTC

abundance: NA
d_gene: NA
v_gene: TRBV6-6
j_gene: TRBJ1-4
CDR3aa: CASRLGLATNEKLFF
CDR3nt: TGTGCCAGCAGGCTCGGTCTAGCAACTAATGAAAAACTGTTTTTT

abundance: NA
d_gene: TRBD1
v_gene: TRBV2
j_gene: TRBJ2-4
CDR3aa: CASSAQGARNIQYF
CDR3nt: TGTGCCAGCAGTGCCCAGGGGGCGAGGAACATTCAGTACTTC

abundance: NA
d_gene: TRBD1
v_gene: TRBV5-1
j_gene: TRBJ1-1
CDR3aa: CASRPGQENTEAFF
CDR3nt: TGCGCCAGCAGACCGGGACAGGAGAACACTGAAGCTTTCTTT

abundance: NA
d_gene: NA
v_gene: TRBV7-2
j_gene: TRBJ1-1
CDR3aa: CASSLRSNTEAFF
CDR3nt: TGTGCCAGCAGCTTGAGATCCAACACTGAAGCTTTCTTT

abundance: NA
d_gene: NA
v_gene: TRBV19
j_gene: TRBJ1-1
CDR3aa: CASSIVQGFQAFF
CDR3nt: TGTGCCAGTAGTATAGTACAGGGATTTCAAGCTTTCTTT

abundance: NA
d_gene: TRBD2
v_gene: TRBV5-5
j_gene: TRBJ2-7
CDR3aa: CASSLGWGGSYEQYF
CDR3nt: TGTGCCAGCAGCTTAGGGTGGGGGGGAAGCTACGAGCAGTACTTC

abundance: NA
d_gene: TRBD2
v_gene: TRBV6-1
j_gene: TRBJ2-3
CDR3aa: CASSEASGGATDTQYF
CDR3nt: TGTGCCAGCAGTGAAGCAAGCGGGGGGGCCACAGATACGCAGTATTTT

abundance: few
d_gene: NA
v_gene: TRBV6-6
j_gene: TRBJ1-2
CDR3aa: CASSDSYYGYTF
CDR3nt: TGTGCCAGCAGCGACAGCTACTATGGCTACACCTTC

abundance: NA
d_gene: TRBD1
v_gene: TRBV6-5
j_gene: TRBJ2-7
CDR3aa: CASRRDRASYEQYF
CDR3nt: TGTGCCAGCAGACGGGACAGGGCAAGCTACGAGCAGTACTTC

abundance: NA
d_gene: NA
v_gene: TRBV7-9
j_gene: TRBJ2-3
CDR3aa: CASSRAGIGTDTQYF
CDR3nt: TGTGCCAGCAGCCGGGCGGGGATTGGCACAGATACGCAGTATTTT

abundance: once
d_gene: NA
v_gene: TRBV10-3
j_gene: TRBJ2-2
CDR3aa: CAISESPGTGELFF
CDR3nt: TGTGCCATCAGTGAGTCGCCGGGCACCGGGGAGCTGTTTTTT

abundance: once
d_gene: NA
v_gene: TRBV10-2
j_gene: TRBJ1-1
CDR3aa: CASRESGNPEAFF
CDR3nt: TGCGCCAGCAGAGAATCGGGGAATCCTGAAGCTTTCTTT

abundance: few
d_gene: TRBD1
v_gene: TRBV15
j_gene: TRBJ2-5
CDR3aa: CATTGTGARETQYF
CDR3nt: TGTGCCACCACCGGGACAGGGGCGCGGGAGACCCAGTACTTC

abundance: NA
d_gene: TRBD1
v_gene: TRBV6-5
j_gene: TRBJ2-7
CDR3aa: CASRPGTGSTYEQYF
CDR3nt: TGTGCCAGCAGACCCGGGACAGGGTCTACGTACGAGCAGTACTTC

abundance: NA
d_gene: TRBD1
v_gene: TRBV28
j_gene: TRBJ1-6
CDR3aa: CASRRTGSNSPLHF
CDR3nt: TGTGCCAGCAGGCGGACAGGGTCCAATTCACCCCTCCACTTT

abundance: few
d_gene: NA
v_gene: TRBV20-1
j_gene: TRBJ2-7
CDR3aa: CSALRGYEQYF
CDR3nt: TGCAGTGCTTTACGGGGTTACGAGCAGTACTTC

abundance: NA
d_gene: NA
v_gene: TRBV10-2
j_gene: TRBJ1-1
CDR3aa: CASSEGRGGLRTEAFF
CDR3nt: TGCGCCAGCAGTGAAGGGCGGGGAGGGTTGAGAACTGAAGCTTTCTTT

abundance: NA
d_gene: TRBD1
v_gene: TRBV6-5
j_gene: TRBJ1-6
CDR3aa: CASRQGLESPLHF
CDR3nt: TGTGCCAGCAGACAGGGGTTGGAGTCACCCCTCCACTTT

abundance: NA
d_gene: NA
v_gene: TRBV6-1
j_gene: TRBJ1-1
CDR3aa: CASSEIRESEAFF
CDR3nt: TGTGCCAGCAGTGAGATCAGGGAATCTGAAGCTTTCTTT

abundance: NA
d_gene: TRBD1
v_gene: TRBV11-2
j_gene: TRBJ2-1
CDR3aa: CASSLVGQRPYNEQFF
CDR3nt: TGTGCCAGCAGCTTAGTGGGACAGCGACCTTACAATGAGCAGTTCTTC

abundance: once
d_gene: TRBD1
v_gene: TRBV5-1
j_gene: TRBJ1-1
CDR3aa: CASSLAGGAGMNTEAFF
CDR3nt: TGCGCCAGCAGCTTGGCAGGGGGCGCCGGAATGAACACTGAAGCTTTCTTT

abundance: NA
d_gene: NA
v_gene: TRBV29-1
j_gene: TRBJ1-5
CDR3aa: CSVAGASNQPQHF
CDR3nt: TGCAGCGTTGCAGGGGCTAGCAATCAGCCCCAGCATTTT

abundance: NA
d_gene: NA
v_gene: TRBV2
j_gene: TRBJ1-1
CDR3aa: CATTANTEAFF
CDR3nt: TGTGCCACAACAGCGAACACTGAAGCTTTCTTT

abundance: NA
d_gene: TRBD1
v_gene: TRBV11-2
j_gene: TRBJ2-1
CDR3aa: CASSSPDRGRSNEQFF
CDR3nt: TGTGCCAGCAGCTCCCCGGACAGGGGGCGAAGCAATGAGCAGTTCTTC